This TCR beta chain is drawn from a study of cytomegalovirus exposure and HLA in healthy donors. Study observations and caveats: Most observed TCR sequences were rare, whereas some public TCRs were detected in many donors. Some V segments (TRBV6-2 and TRBV6-3 among them) were excluded as indistinguishable. Among TCR beta chains of equal frequency, HLA-associated ones were more clonally expanded in a later analysis. Investigators reported fewer than 200 TCR beta chains as tied to cytomegalovirus.

Use of 60 Vbeta and 13 Jbeta primers characterized the PCR. TCRdb's table, derived via immunoSEQ multiplex PCR, lists solely in-frame clones and lacks some. This table has 85,000 to 130,000 clones, 79% appearing once. V lost 1 base, J lost 7 bases, and 13 bases lay in between. CDR3 length: 14 amino acids. CDR1 is SGHTA and CDR2 is FQGNSA in the germline V gene. In this sample, this clone turned up a few times. The antigen is unknown. The chain links TRBV7-2 to TRBJ1-2; D is undetermined. The sequencing sample was made of PBMCs. This receptor was obtained from a female donor in good health and CMV-seropositive. CDR3 nucleotide sequence: TGTGCCAGCAGCTTAGGGCCAGGTGGCCCTGGCTACACCTTC. Protein product: CASSLGPGGPGYTF.